A single T cell receptor (beta chain) is shown here with its context. The antigen it recognizes is unknown. No much larger clonotype is one base removed from it; base qualities were not supplied. The data stem from a study of T cell changes during pregnancy in multiple sclerosis (dated by TCRdb to 2018 to 2020). About the full investigation: The study examined how the T cell repertoire changed over the course of pregnancy in women with multiple sclerosis.

V loses 6 bases, J loses 2 bases, and the germline ends lie 8 bases apart. The CDR3 holds 14 amino acids from the cysteine to the phenylalanine. Only the CDR3 portion is preserved as DNA: 42 bases, with reading frame beginning at the first base. CDR1 LNHDA and CDR2 SQIVND are derived from the germline V gene (reference sequence). The library was obtained by the immunoSEQ multiplex PCR assay. TCRdb stores this immuneACCESS table with in-frame sequences only. Part of the clones is absent; in the studies checked, under half of the shortfall reflects unresolved V genes, and no reason is known for the rest. The sample table holds 85,000 to 100,000 clones, of which about 92% were seen once. The top ten clonotypes cover less than 2% of the sample.

The TCR was taken from a female donor with multiple sclerosis, enrolled in a pregnancy study. The material was peripheral blood, obtained in the first trimester of pregnancy. This receptor chain uses TRBV19 and TRBJ2-6, with TRBD2 as a weak D call on 5 bases. The bases read TGTGCCAGTAGCGACGGGGCTGGGGCCAACGTCCTGACTTTC. It translates as CASSDGAGANVLTF.